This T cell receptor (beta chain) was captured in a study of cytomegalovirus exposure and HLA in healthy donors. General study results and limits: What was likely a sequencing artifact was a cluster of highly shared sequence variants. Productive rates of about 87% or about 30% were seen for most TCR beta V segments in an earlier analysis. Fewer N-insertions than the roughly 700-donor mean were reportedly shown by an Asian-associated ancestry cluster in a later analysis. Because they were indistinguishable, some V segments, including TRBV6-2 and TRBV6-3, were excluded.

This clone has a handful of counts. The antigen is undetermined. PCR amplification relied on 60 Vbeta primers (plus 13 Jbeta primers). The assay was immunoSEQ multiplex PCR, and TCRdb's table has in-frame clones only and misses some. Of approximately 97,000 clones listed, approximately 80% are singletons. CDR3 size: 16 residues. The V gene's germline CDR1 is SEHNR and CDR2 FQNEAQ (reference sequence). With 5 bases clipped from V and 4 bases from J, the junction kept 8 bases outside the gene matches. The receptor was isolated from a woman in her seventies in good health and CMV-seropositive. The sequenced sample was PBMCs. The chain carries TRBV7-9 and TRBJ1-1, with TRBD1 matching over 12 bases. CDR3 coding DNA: TGTGCCAGCAGCCTGGGGACAGGGGGCCAGGGCACTGAAGCTTTCTTT. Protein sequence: CASSLGTGGQGTEAFF.